Each of the 9 T cell receptor beta chains below was sequenced from the same sample in a study of blood T cell repertoires in COVID-19. Libraries were prepared by immunoSEQ multiplex PCR; TCRdb keeps only in-frame clonotypes and omits some of them. The table shows 110,000 to 150,000 clones, with approximately 85% occurring only once. Input material: peripheral blood. The receptors were gathered from a woman older than 75 with acute or convalescent COVID-19.

V usage is TRBV5-6 and J usage is TRBJ1-4; 10 bases map to TRBD1. The CDR3 is made up of 17 amino acids. V shed 4 bases and J 0 bases; nucleotides not matched to a gene: 6. The germline CDR1 and CDR2 sequences are SGHDT and YYEEEE. The CDR3 loop is CASSRDRGGTTNEKLFF. Here the CDR3 DNA reads TGTGCCAGCAGCCGGGACAGGGGCGGAACAACTAATGAAAAACTGTTTTTT.

This chain uses TRBV27 with TRBJ1-5, with a possible D match to TRBD1 (5 bases). The CDR3 is 15 residues long. Deletions cut 2 bases from V and 5 bases from J, with 13 bases between. Looked up from germline, CDR1 is MNHEY and CDR2 is SMNVEV (reference sequence). The CDR3, as DNA: TGTGCCAGCAGTTTAATCGGGGGACCTTATCAGCCCCAGCATTTT. It yields the protein CASSLIGGPYQPQHF.

The rearrangement joins TRBV7-9 to TRBJ2-5; 12 bases are shared with TRBD2. The CDR3 is 16 residues long. The J segment lost 5 bases and the V segment lost 4 bases, leaving 8 bases of the junction unmatched. Germline CDR1 and CDR2: SEHNR and FQNEAQ (reference sequence). CDR3 region: CASSSPLAGGLETQYF. The CDR3 nucleotides read TGTGCCAGCAGCTCCCCACTAGCGGGGGGCTTGGAGACCCAGTACTTC.

A few counts support this clone. This sequence joins TRBV28 and TRBJ1-5; no definite D call. Germline V gene data show CDR1 as MDHEN and CDR2 as SYDVKM. The V end lost 6 bases, the J end lost 5 bases, and 8 bases lay between the germline ends. This CDR3 contains 12 residues. CDR3 protein: CASSYGDQPQHF. The DNA for the CDR3 is TGTGCCAGCAGCTATGGTGATCAGCCCCAGCATTTT.

This chain connects TRBV24-1 to TRBJ2-3; no reliable D call. Germline V gene data show CDR1 as KGHDR and CDR2 as SFDVKD. With 7 bases removed from V and 1 base from J, the gap between germline ends came to 8 bases. The CDR3 length is 13 residues. CDR3: CATRAHGTDTQYF. DNA for the CDR3: TGTGCCACCAGGGCCCACGGCACAGATACGCAGTATTTT.

This clone was detected once. The chain links TRBV20-1 to TRBJ2-5; TRBD1 aligns across 7 bases. The CDR3 has 11 amino acids. Germline assignment: CDR1 DFQATT and CDR2 SNEGSKA (reference sequence). The J segment lost 5 bases and the V segment lost 8 bases, leaving 5 bases of the junction unmatched. CDR3 in amino acids: CSQDRVETQYF. The DNA of the CDR3 is TGCAGTCAAGACAGGGTCGAGACCCAGTACTTC.

The V gene is TRBV28, the J gene TRBJ2-7; 10 bases line up with TRBD2. This CDR3 has 17 residues. CDR1 is MDHEN, CDR2 SYDVKM, per germline. The ends lost 3 bases at V and 2 bases at J; junction bases unmatched: 10. CDR3 sequence (DNA): TGTGCCAGCAGTTTCCTCGGACGGACTAGCGGTGCCTACGAGCAGTACTTC. Protein product: CASSFLGRTSGAYEQYF.

CDR3 coding DNA: TGTGCCTTGGGGGCGGCGAACACCGGGGAGCTGTTTTTT. It encodes CALGAANTGELFF. The chain is built from TRBV10-3 and TRBJ2-2; D may be TRBD1 (6 bases). Between the trimmed V and J ends, which lost 11 bases and 0 bases, there was a span of 10 bases. CDR1 and CDR2 from the germline V gene are ENHRY and SYGVKD. The CDR3 is 13 residues long.

This rearrangement joins TRBV7-6 to TRBJ1-1; 8 bases align to TRBD1. The CDR3 is 13 amino acids. From germline, CDR1 is SGHVS and CDR2 FNYEAQ. Unmatched junction bases numbered 7, after V lost 5 bases and J lost 8 bases. In DNA, the CDR3 is TGTGCCAGCAGCCCCCGGACAGGGTCAGAAGCTTTCTTT. It translates to CASSPRTGSEAFF.